This TCR beta chain stems from a study of T cell responses to AZD1222 COVID-19 vaccine. General observations from the study: The donor cohort was predominantly white British with a female majority, and clonal diversity may have been underestimated.

With regard to this clone: The antigen remains undetermined.

Only in-frame clones appear in the TCRdb table, and some are missing; sequencing was by immunoSEQ multiplex PCR. The table has about 120,000 clones, more than 85% seen once; the top ten hold 5%. This CDR3 has 12 amino acids. The germline V gene has CDR1 SNHLY and CDR2 FYNNEI. Trimming took off 7 bases at V and 4 bases at J, with 10 bases between the two ends. The J gene is TRBJ1-1, the V gene TRBV2; D is possibly TRBD1 (5 bases). The sample here was peripheral blood, taken 28 days after the second AZD1222 dose. The receptor comes from an adult who received the AZD1222 COVID-19 vaccine. This CDR3 is CASIGGSTEAFF. CDR3 DNA: TGTGCCAGCATCGGGGGTTCCACTGAAGCTTTCTTT. Filled out from reference TRBV2 and TRBJ1-1, the complete variable domain reads EPEVTQTPSHQVTQMGQEVILRCVPISNHLYFYWYRQILGQKVEFLVSFYNNEISEKSEIFDDQFSVERPDGSNFTLKIRSTKLEDSAMYFCASIGGSTEAFFGQGTRLTVV.